The rows below give T cell receptor beta chains drawn from one sample of a study of shared clonotypes between healthy human individuals. The repertoire was sequenced with immunoSEQ multiplex PCR; TCRdb's copy has only in-frame clones and lacks some. The profile shows a few million clones, about 92% of them singletons. Material for sequencing was naive CD4+ T cells sorted from blood. These TCRs come from a man between 18 and 35 years old in good health. CDR3s include the opening cysteine and the closing phenylalanine or tryptophan. The order of the fields is CDR3 DNA, CDR3 protein, CDR3 length, J gene, V gene, clone size, D gene. D genes are given only for firm matches. Size is stated for part of the rows, as once, few or many counts, or as a class when the clone is expanded.

DNA: TGTGCCAGCAGCTTAGAGAGCACAGATACGCAGTATTTT
CDR3: CASSLESTDTQYF
length: 13
J: TRBJ2-3
V: TRBV11-3
size: .
D: .

DNA: TGTGCCAGCACCAATAGGTACGGTGGCTACACCTTC
CDR3: CASTNRYGGYTF
length: 12
J: TRBJ1-2
V: TRBV28
size: few
D: .

DNA: TGTGCCAGCAGCCCGCAGGGGGCCGTGAACACTGAAGCTTTCTTT
CDR3: CASSPQGAVNTEAFF
length: 15
J: TRBJ1-1
V: TRBV11-2
size: .
D: TRBD1

DNA: TGTGCCAGCAGCCACACTGGGACTAGCGGCTACGAGCAGTACTTC
CDR3: CASSHTGTSGYEQYF
length: 15
J: TRBJ2-7
V: TRBV7-2
size: .
D: TRBD2

DNA: TGTGCCAGCATTAGTCCCCATTGGGAGACAGTCTCCTACGAGCAGTACTTC
CDR3: CASISPHWETVSYEQYF
length: 17
J: TRBJ2-7
V: TRBV25-1
size: once
D: .

DNA: TGTGCCAGCTCACAGGGTATAGAGGACACTGAAGCTTTCTTT
CDR3: CASSQGIEDTEAFF
length: 14
J: TRBJ1-1
V: TRBV18
size: few
D: .

DNA: TGTGCCAGCAGCCCCGGGAGCCTTCAAGAGACCCAGTACTTC
CDR3: CASSPGSLQETQYF
length: 14
J: TRBJ2-5
V: TRBV9
size: .
D: .

DNA: TGCGCCAGCAGCCGACAGGGTGAGTCATTCGAGCAGTACTTC
CDR3: CASSRQGESFEQYF
length: 14
J: TRBJ2-7
V: TRBV10-2
size: .
D: TRBD1

DNA: TGTGCCAGCAGCTTAGCGACTAGCACAGATACGCAGTATTTT
CDR3: CASSLATSTDTQYF
length: 14
J: TRBJ2-3
V: TRBV7-2
size: .
D: .

DNA: TGTGCCATCAGCTCGACAGGGGGCGCGTACGAGCAGTACTTC
CDR3: CAISSTGGAYEQYF
length: 14
J: TRBJ2-7
V: TRBV10-3
size: .
D: TRBD1

DNA: TGTGCCAGTAGTGGGGGACAGGGGGGTAATTCACCCCTCCACTTT
CDR3: CASSGGQGGNSPLHF
length: 15
J: TRBJ1-6
V: TRBV19
size: .
D: TRBD1

DNA: TGCGCCAGCAGCTTCGGAGGGGATAGCAATCAGCCCCAGCATTTT
CDR3: CASSFGGDSNQPQHF
length: 15
J: TRBJ1-5
V: TRBV5-1
size: .
D: .

DNA: TGTGCCAGCAGCTTAGGATCTCTAGCGGGGGGGAGGTTGGATGAGCAGTTCTTC
CDR3: CASSLGSLAGGRLDEQFF
length: 18
J: TRBJ2-1
V: TRBV11-3
size: .
D: TRBD2

DNA: TGTGCCAGCGGACAGAGTTTCGGGGAGCTGTTTTTT
CDR3: CASGQSFGELFF
length: 12
J: TRBJ2-2
V: TRBV27
size: .
D: .

DNA: TGTGCCAGCAGTGAAGCTGGGGGCCTCGAGCAGTACTTC
CDR3: CASSEAGGLEQYF
length: 13
J: TRBJ2-7
V: TRBV6-1
size: .
D: .

DNA: TGTGCCAGCAGATTGGACAGGGTTAACACCGGGGAGCTGTTTTTT
CDR3: CASRLDRVNTGELFF
length: 15
J: TRBJ2-2
V: TRBV7-8
size: .
D: TRBD1

DNA: TGCGCCAGCAGCCAAGATGGGGCTAGCGGGAAAGGCTCCTACGAGCAGTACTTC
CDR3: CASSQDGASGKGSYEQYF
length: 18
J: TRBJ2-7
V: TRBV4-1
size: .
D: TRBD2

DNA: TGTGCCAGAAGCCTCCCTTGGTCCTATAATTCACCCCTCCACTTT
CDR3: CARSLPWSYNSPLHF
length: 15
J: TRBJ1-6
V: TRBV5-3
size: once
D: .

DNA: TGTGCCAGCAGCCAAATTAGCGGGTATCAAGAGACCCAGTACTTC
CDR3: CASSQISGYQETQYF
length: 15
J: TRBJ2-5
V: TRBV16
size: .
D: TRBD2

DNA: TGTGCCAGCTCACCACCGGTTGCCCCGGGCACTGAAGCTTTCTTT
CDR3: CASSPPVAPGTEAFF
length: 15
J: TRBJ1-1
V: TRBV18
size: .
D: .

DNA: TGTGCCAGTACCAATATGGCCCGCGGATATAATTCACCCCTCCACTTT
CDR3: CASTNMARGYNSPLHF
length: 16
J: TRBJ1-6
V: TRBV19
size: .
D: .

DNA: TGTGCCAGCAGCCAAGGACGGTTGCTCTACAATGAGCAGTTCTTC
CDR3: CASSQGRLLYNEQFF
length: 15
J: TRBJ2-1
V: TRBV6-6
size: .
D: .

DNA: TGTGCCAGCAGCCTGGGACTAGGGGTTCAAGAGACCCAGTACTTC
CDR3: CASSLGLGVQETQYF
length: 15
J: TRBJ2-5
V: TRBV5-6
size: .
D: TRBD2

DNA: TGTGCCAGCAGTTCTCCAGGACAGGGAGTCGGCGAGCAGTACTTC
CDR3: CASSSPGQGVGEQYF
length: 15
J: TRBJ2-7
V: TRBV28
size: .
D: TRBD1

DNA: TGTGCCAGCAGCTTGAACGCCGCCTATGGCTACACCTTC
CDR3: CASSLNAAYGYTF
length: 13
J: TRBJ1-2
V: TRBV5-5
size: once
D: .

DNA: TGTGCCAGCAGTTTACCGGGACAGGGGACGGGGTCCAATCAGCCCCAGCATTTT
CDR3: CASSLPGQGTGSNQPQHF
length: 18
J: TRBJ1-5
V: TRBV27
size: .
D: TRBD1

DNA: TGTGCCTGGAGGGAGGGAATCAAATATGGCTACACCTTC
CDR3: CAWREGIKYGYTF
length: 13
J: TRBJ1-2
V: TRBV30
size: .
D: .

DNA: TGTGCCAGCAGCTTGGGACTAGCGGGTGTCACCGGGGAGCTGTTTTTT
CDR3: CASSLGLAGVTGELFF
length: 16
J: TRBJ2-2
V: TRBV7-2
size: .
D: TRBD2

DNA: TGTGCCAGCTCACCAAGGGCGGCCCAGGGGCAAGAGACCCAGTACTTC
CDR3: CASSPRAAQGQETQYF
length: 16
J: TRBJ2-5
V: TRBV18
size: once
D: .

DNA: TGTGCCTGGGCCGAAGTGAGGAATTCACCCCTCCACTTT
CDR3: CAWAEVRNSPLHF
length: 13
J: TRBJ1-6
V: TRBV30
size: few
D: .

DNA: TGTGCCTGGACCGACCCCACGGTTTCCTCTGGCTACACCTTC
CDR3: CAWTDPTVSSGYTF
length: 14
J: TRBJ1-2
V: TRBV30
size: .
D: .

DNA: TGCGCCAGCAGTGAGCAGGGGCAATCGACCCAGTACTTC
CDR3: CASSEQGQSTQYF
length: 13
J: TRBJ2-5
V: TRBV10-2
size: .
D: .

DNA: TGTGCCAGTATTAGGACAGGACCATACAATGAGCAGTTCTTC
CDR3: CASIRTGPYNEQFF
length: 14
J: TRBJ2-1
V: TRBV19
size: .
D: TRBD1

DNA: TGTGCCAGCAGCGCCGACAGGGCTTTCTCTGGAAACACCATATATTTT
CDR3: CASSADRAFSGNTIYF
length: 16
J: TRBJ1-3
V: TRBV7-9
size: once
D: TRBD1

DNA: TGCAGCGTTGAAGGCCAGGGGGTCTACGAGCAGTACTTC
CDR3: CSVEGQGVYEQYF
length: 13
J: TRBJ2-7
V: TRBV29-1
size: once
D: TRBD1

DNA: TGTGCCAGCAGATCCAGGGTGGGCAATCAGCCCCAGCATTTT
CDR3: CASRSRVGNQPQHF
length: 14
J: TRBJ1-5
V: TRBV6-6
size: .
D: .

DNA: TGCGCCAGCAGCGCGCAGGGGTCAGATACGCAGTATTTT
CDR3: CASSAQGSDTQYF
length: 13
J: TRBJ2-3
V: TRBV5-1
size: .
D: .

DNA: TGTGCCAGCAGACAGGCAACCTCCTACGAGCAGTACTTC
CDR3: CASRQATSYEQYF
length: 13
J: TRBJ2-7
V: TRBV6-1
size: .
D: .

DNA: TGCGCCAGCAGCCAAGATTCCGCAGCCACAGATACGCAGTATTTT
CDR3: CASSQDSAATDTQYF
length: 15
J: TRBJ2-3
V: TRBV4-1
size: once
D: .

DNA: TGTGCCAGCAGCTTTACCAGGGGGCTAATATACGAGCAGTACTTC
CDR3: CASSFTRGLIYEQYF
length: 15
J: TRBJ2-7
V: TRBV7-2
size: .
D: TRBD1